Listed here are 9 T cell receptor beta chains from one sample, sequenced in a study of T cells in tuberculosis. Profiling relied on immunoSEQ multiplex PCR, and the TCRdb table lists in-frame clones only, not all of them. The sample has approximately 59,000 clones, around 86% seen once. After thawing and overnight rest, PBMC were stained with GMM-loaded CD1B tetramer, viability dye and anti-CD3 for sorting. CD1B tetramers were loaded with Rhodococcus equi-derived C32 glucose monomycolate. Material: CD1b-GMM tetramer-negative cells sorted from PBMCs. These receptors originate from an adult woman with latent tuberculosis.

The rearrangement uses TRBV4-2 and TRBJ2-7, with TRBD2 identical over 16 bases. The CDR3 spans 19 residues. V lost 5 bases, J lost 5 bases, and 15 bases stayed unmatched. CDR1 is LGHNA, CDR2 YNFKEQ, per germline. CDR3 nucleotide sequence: TGTGCCAGCAGCTCAAATCGGGGGACTAGCGGGAGGGGTGCAAACGAGCAGTACTTC. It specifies CASSSNRGTSGRGANEQYF.

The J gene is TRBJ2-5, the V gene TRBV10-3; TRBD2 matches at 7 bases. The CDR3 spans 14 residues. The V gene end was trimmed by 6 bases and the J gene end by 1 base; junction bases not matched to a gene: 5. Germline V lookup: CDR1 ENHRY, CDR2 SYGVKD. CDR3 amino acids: CAIRSGTTQETQYF. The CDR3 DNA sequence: TGTGCCATCAGGTCCGGGACTACCCAAGAGACCCAGTACTTC.

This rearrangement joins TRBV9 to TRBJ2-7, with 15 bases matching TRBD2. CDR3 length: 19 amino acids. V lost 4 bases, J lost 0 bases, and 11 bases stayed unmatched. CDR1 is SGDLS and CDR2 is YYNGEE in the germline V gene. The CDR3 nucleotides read TGTGCCAGCAGCCCCAAGAAGGGACTAGCGGGGGGAAGCTCCTACGAGCAGTACTTC. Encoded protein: CASSPKKGLAGGSSYEQYF.

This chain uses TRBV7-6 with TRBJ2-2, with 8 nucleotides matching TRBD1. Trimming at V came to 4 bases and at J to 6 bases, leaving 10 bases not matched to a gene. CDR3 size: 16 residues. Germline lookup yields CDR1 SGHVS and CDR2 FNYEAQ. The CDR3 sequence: CASSSHQGALPGELFF. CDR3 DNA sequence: TGTGCCAGCAGCTCGCATCAGGGGGCCCTACCCGGGGAGCTGTTTTTT.

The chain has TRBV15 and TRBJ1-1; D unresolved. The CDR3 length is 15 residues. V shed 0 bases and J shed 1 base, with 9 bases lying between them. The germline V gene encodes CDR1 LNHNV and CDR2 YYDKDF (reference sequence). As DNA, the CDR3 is TGTGCCACCAGCAGAGATCGGGTACGGAACACTGAAGCTTTCTTT. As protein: CATSRDRVRNTEAFF.

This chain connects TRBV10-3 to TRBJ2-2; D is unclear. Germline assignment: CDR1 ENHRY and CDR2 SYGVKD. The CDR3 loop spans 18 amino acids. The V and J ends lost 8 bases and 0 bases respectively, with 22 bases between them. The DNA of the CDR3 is TGTGCCATCCGCCGCTCCGCTGTGGGCAGAGCGAACACCGGGGAGCTGTTTTTT. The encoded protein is CAIRRSAVGRANTGELFF.

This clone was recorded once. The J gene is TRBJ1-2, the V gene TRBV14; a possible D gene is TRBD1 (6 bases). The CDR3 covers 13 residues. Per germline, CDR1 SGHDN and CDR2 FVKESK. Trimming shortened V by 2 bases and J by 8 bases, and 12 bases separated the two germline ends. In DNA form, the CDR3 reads TGTGCCAGCAGCCAATTTGGTGGGGGCGGCTACACCTTC. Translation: CASSQFGGGGYTF.

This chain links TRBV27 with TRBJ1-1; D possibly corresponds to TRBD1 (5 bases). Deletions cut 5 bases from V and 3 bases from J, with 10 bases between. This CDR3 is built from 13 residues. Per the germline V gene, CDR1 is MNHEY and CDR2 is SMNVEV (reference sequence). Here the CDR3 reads CASSHQGYTEAFF. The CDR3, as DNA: TGTGCCAGCAGTCATCAGGGATACACTGAAGCTTTCTTT.

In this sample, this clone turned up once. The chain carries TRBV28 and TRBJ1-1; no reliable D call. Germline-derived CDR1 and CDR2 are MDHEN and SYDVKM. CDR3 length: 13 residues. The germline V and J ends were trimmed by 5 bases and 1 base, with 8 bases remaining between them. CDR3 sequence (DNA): TGTGCCAGCAGTCCCCGCAGGAACACTGAAGCTTTCTTT. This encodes CASSPRRNTEAFF.